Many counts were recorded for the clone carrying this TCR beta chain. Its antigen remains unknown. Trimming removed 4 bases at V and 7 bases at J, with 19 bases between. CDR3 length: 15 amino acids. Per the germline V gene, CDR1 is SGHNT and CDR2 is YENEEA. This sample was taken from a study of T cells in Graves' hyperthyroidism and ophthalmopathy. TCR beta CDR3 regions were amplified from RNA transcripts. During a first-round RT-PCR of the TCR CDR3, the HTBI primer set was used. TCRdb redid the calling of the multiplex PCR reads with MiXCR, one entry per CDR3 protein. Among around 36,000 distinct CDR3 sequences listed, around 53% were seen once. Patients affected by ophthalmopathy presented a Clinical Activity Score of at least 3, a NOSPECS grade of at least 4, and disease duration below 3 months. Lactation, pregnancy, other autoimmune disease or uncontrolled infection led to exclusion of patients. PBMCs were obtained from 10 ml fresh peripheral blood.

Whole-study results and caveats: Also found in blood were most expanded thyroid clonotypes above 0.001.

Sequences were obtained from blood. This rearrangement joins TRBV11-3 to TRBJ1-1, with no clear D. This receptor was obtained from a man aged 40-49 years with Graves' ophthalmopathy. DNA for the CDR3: TGTGCCAGCAGCTCCCTACCCCCGGGGTCATTTGAAGCTTTCTTT. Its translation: CASSSLPPGSFEAFF.